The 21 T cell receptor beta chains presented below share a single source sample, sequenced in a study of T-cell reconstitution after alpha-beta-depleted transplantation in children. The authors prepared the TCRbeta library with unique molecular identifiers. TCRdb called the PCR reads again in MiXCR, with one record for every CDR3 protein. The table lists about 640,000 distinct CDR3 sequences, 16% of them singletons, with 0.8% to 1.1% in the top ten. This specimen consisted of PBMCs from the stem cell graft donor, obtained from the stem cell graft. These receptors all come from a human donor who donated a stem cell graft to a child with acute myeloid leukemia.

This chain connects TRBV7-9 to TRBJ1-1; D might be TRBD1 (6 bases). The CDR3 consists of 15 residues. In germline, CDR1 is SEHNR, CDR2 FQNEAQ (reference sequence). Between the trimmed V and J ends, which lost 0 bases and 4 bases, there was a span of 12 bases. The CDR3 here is CASSLATGLRTEAFF. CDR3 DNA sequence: TGTGCCAGCAGCTTAGCTACAGGGTTACGCACTGAAGCTTTCTTT. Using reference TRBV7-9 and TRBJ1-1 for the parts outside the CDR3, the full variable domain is DTGVSQNPRHKITKRGQNVTFRCDPISEHNRLYWYRQTLGQGPEFLTYFQNEAQLEKSRLLSDRFSAERPKGSFSTLEIQRTEQGDSAMYLCASSLATGLRTEAFFGQGTRLTVV.

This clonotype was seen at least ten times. In DNA form, the CDR3 reads TGTGCCACCAGCACCATGACAGCCGCTAATGAAAAACTGTTTTTT. This encodes CATSTMTAANEKLFF. The chain links TRBV15 to TRBJ1-4, with D maybe TRBD1 (5 bases). The CDR3 is 15 residues long. Trimming removed 4 bases from V and 3 bases from J, with 12 bases in between. The germline V gene has CDR1 LNHNV and CDR2 YYDKDF (reference sequence).

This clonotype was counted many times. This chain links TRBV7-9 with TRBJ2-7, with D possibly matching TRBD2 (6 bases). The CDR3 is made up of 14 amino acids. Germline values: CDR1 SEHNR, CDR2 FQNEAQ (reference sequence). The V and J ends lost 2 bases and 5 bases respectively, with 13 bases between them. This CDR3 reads CASSLPDRRDEQYF. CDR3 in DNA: TGTGCCAGCAGCTTACCGGACCGGAGGGACGAGCAGTACTTC.

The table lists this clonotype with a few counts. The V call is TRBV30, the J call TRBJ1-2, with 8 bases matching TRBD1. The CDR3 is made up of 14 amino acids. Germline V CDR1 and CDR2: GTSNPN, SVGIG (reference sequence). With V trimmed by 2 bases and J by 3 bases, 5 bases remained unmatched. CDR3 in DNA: TGTGCCTGGAGTCGGGGGACAGGCGACTATGGCTACACCTTC. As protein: CAWSRGTGDYGYTF.

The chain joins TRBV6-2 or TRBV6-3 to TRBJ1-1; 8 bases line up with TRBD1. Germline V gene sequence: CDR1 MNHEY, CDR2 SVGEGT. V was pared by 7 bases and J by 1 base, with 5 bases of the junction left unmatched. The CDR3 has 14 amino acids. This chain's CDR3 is CASKTQGGNTEAFF. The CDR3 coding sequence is TGTGCCAGCAAAACACAGGGGGGGAACACTGAAGCTTTCTTT.

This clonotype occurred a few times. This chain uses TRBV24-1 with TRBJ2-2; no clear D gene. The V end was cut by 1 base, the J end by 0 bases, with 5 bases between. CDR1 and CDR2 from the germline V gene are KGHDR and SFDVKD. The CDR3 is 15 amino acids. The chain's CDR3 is CATSDFKANTGELFF. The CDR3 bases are TGTGCCACCAGTGATTTCAAGGCGAACACCGGGGAGCTGTTTTTT.

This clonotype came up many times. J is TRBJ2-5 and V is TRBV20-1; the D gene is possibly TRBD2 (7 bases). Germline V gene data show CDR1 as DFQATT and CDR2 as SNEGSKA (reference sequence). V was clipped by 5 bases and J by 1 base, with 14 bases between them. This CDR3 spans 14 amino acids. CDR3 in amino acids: CSAPLGGAQETQYF. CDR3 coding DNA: TGCAGTGCTCCCCTAGGGGGGGCCCAAGAGACCCAGTACTTC.

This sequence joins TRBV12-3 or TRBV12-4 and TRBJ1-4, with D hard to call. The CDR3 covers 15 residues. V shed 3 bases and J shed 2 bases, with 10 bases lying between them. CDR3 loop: CASSLAGDTNEKLFF. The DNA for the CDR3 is TGTGCCAGCAGTTTGGCAGGAGACACTAATGAAAAACTGTTTTTT.

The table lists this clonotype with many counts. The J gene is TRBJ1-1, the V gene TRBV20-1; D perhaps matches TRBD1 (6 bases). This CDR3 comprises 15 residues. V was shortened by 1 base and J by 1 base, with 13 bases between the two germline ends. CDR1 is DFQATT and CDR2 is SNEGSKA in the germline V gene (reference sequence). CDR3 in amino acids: CSARGGGPGNTEAFF. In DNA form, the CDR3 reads TGCAGTGCTAGAGGGGGGGGGCCTGGGAACACTGAAGCTTTCTTT.

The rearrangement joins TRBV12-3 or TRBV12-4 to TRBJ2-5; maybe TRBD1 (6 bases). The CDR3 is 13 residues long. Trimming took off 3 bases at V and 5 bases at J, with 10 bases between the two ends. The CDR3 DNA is TGTGCCAGCAGTTTCTTGAGGGGGGAGACCCAGTACTTC. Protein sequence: CASSFLRGETQYF.

The CDR3 reads CASSQDPDTGDIMNTEAFF. The CDR3, as DNA: TGCGCCAGCAGCCAAGATCCCGATACAGGGGACATCATGAACACTGAAGCTTTCTTT. The genes are TRBV4-1 and TRBJ1-1; 7 positions agree with TRBD1. CDR3 size: 19 residues. J lost 0 bases, V lost 0 bases, and 13 bases had no gene match. Germline V lookup: CDR1 MGHRA, CDR2 YSYEKL.

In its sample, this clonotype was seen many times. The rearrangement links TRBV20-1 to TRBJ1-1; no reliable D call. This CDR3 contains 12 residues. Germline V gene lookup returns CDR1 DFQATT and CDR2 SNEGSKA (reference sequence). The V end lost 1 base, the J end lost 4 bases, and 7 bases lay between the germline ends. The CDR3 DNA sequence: TGCAGTGCTAGAGTCCGCGGCACTGAAGCTTTCTTT. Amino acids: CSARVRGTEAFF.

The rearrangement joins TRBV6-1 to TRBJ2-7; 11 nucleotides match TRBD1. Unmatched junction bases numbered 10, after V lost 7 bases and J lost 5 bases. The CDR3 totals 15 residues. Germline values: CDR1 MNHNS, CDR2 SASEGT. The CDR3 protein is CASTPRDRGFHEQYF. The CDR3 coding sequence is TGTGCCAGCACCCCACGGGACAGGGGGTTCCACGAGCAGTACTTC.

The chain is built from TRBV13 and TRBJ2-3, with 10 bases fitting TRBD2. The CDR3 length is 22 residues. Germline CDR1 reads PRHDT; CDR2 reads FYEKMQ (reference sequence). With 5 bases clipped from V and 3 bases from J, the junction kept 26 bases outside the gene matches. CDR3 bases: TGTGCCAGCAGCGGGACAAGGACAAAAATCACAAAAGCGGGGGGGATAACAGATACGCAGTATTTT. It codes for CASSGTRTKITKAGGITDTQYF.

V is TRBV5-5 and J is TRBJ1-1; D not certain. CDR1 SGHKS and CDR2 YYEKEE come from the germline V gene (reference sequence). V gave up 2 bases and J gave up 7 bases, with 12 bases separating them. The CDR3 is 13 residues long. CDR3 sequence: CASSFRQPLEAFF. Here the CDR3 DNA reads TGTGCCAGCAGCTTTAGACAACCCCTTGAAGCTTTCTTT.

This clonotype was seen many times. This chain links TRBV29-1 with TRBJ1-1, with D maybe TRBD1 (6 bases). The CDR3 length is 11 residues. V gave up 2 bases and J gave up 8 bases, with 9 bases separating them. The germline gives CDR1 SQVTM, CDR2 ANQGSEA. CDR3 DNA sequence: TGCAGCGTTGAAAAAGGACAGGAAGCTTTCTTT. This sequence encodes CSVEKGQEAFF.

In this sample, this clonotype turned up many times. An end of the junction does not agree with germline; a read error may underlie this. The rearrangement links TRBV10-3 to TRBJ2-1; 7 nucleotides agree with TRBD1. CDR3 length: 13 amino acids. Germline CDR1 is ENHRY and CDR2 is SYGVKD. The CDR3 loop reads CAIREGASNEQFF. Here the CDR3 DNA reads TGTGCCATCCGTGAGGGGGCGTCCAATGAGCAGTTCTTC.

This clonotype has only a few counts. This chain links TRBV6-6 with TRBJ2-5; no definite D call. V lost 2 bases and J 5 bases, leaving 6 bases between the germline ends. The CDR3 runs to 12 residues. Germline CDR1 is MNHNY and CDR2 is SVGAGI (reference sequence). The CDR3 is CASSYGWETQYF. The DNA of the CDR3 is TGTGCCAGCAGTTACGGTTGGGAGACCCAGTACTTC.

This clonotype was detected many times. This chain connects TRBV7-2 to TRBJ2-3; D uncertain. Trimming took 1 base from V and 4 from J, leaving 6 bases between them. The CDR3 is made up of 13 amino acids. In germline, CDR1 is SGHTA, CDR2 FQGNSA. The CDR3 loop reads CASSLGQADTQYF. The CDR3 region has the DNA TGTGCCAGCAGCTTAGGCCAGGCAGATACGCAGTATTTT.

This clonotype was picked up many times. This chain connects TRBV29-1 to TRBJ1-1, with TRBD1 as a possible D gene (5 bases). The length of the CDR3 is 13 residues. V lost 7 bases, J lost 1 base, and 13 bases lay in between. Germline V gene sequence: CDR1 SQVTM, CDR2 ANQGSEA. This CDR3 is CSAEGVPNTEAFF. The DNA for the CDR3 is TGCAGCGCCGAAGGGGTCCCGAACACTGAAGCTTTCTTT.

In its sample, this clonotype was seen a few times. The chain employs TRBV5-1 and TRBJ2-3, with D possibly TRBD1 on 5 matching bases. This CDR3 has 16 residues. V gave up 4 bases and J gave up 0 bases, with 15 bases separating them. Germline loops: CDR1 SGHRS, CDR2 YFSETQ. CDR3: CASSRSGAVSTDTQYF. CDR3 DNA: TGCGCCAGCAGCCGGAGTGGGGCGGTCAGCACAGATACGCAGTATTTT.